The clone carrying this TCR beta chain occurred once. CD45RO-negative CD8 cells positively selected for CCR7 made up the naive population, which excluded terminally differentiated effector memory CD45RA+ cells. J lost 4 bases, V lost 5 bases, and 12 bases had no gene match. The V gene's germline CDR1 is MNHEY and CDR2 SMNVEV (reference sequence). The CDR3 runs 16 residues. These data come from a study of shared clonotypes between healthy human individuals. Clones were sequenced by immunoSEQ multiplex PCR, and TCRdb holds only the in-frame ones, with some missing. This repertoire shows about 2 million clones, roughly 95% found once; its top ten account for about 1.1%.

Sequenced material: naive CD8+ T cells sorted from blood. The chain links TRBV27 to TRBJ2-5; TRBD2 matches at 8 bases. This receptor was taken from a young man in good health. CDR3 loop: CASSPSAGDHLETQYF. CDR3 nucleotide sequence: TGTGCCAGCAGTCCATCAGCGGGAGACCATTTAGAGACCCAGTACTTC.